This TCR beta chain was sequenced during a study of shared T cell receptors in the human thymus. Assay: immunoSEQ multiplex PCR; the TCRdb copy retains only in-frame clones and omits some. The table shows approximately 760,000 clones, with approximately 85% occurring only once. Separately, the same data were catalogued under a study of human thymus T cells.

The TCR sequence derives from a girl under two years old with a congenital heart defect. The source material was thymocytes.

The CDR3 DNA is TGTGCCAGCAGCTTATCCGAGGCCTATTTT. The encoded protein is CASSLSEAYF. The chain combines TRBV7-4 with TRBJ2-3; the D is unclear. This CDR3 is built from 10 residues. Germline V gene sequence: CDR1 SGHVT, CDR2 SQSDAQ. Trimming cost V 2 bases and J 15 bases, with 9 bases left between them.